Here is one TCR beta chain with its context. Its antigen is as yet unknown. Sequencing used immunoSEQ multiplex PCR; TCRdb keeps in-frame clones, though not all of them. The table includes 150,000 or so clones, roughly 94% detected once. The CDR3 runs 13 residues. The V and J ends lost 6 bases and 6 bases, in that order; junction bases with no gene match: 7. Germline loops: CDR1 SNHLY, CDR2 FYNNEI. This entry belongs to a study of T cell responses to AZD1222 COVID-19 vaccine. Study-wide results and limits: Most donors were white British and more were female, and clonal diversity was possibly underestimated. Recipients of two AZD1222 doses showed rising Spike-specific TCR breadth and depth. Recipients of AZD1222 seropositive at baseline numbered only 5 or 6. Across spike, vaccine-associated CD4 TCRs were found, dominant at 160-218 and 743-854.

The sequence was obtained from an adult who received the AZD1222 COVID-19 vaccine. The material was peripheral blood, obtained 28 days after the second AZD1222 dose. The chain employs TRBV2 and TRBJ2-7; TRBD1 matches 8 bases. CDR3 sequence: CASRMTGVSEQYF. The CDR3 region has the DNA TGTGCCAGCAGGATGACAGGGGTGTCCGAGCAGTACTTC.